The text below deals with one T cell receptor (beta chain). Coverage ceases 3 residues before the CDR3 finishes, and the germline J gene fills in the end. Data came from immunoSEQ multiplex PCR; TCRdb stores just in-frame clones and leaves some out. This repertoire comprises about 39,000 clones; its ten largest clones make up around 4.5%. Trimming cost V 6 bases and J 3 bases, with 15 bases left between them. This CDR3 comprises 14 residues. CDR1 is SQVTM, CDR2 ANQGSEA, per germline. This sample stems from a study of T cells in women clearing cervical HPV infection. Background on the study: Case blood drawn at lesion detection; control blood after infection cleared.

Specimen: blood buffy coat. The origin of this receptor is a woman between 18 and 69 years old with a cervical HPV16 infection that either progressed to CIN3+ or cleared (not recorded which). This sequence joins TRBV29-1 and TRBJ2-4, with D perhaps TRBD1 (6 bases). CDR3 protein: CSVYQGLGKNIQYF. Incomplete CDR3 DNA: TGCAGCGTATACCAGGGGTTAGGCAAAAACATT. Complete variable domain (other parts from reference TRBV29-1 and TRBJ2-4): SAVISQKPSRDICQRGTSLTIQCQVDSQVTMMFWYRQQPGQSLTLIATANQGSEATYESGFVIDKFPISRPNLTFSTLTVSNMSPEDSSIYLCSVYQGLGKNIQYFGAGTRLSVL.